This T cell receptor beta chain derives from a study of PD-L1 blockade in urothelial cancer. Data came from immunoSEQ multiplex PCR; TCRdb stores just in-frame clones and leaves some out. The sample lists around 100,000 clones; approximately 85% were seen once. The germline V gene encodes CDR1 LNHDA and CDR2 SQIVND (reference sequence). Trimming removed 3 bases from V and 9 bases from J; junction bases left unmatched: 8. The CDR3 runs 14 residues. This TCR came from a man in his fifties or sixties with urothelial cancer. Sequences were derived from PBMCs, sampled around atezolizumab (anti-PD-L1) treatment. The gene calls are TRBV19 and TRBJ2-1, with TRBD2 matching 7 bases. CDR3 DNA: TGTGCCAGTAGTATCGTGGGGAGGGTCGGTGAGCAGTTCTTC. This encodes CASSIVGRVGEQFF.